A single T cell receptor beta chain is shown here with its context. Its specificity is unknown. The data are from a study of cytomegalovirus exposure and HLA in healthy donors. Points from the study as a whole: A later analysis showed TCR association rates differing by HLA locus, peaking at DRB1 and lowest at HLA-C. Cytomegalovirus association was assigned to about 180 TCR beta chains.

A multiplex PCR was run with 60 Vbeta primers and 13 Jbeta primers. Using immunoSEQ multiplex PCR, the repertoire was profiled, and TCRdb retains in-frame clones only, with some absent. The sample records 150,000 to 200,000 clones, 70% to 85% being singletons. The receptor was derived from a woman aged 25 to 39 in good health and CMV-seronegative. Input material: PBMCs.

The CDR3 here is CASALTGTSGYTF. CDR3 DNA: TGTGCCAGCGCCCTTACCGGGACTTCAGGCTACACCTTC. This sequence joins TRBV6-5 and TRBJ1-2; TRBD1 is a possible D gene (5 bases). CDR1 is MNHEY and CDR2 is SVGAGI in the germline V gene. CDR3 length: 13 residues. V was trimmed by 8 bases and J by 8 bases, leaving 18 bases between them.